This entry describes one T cell receptor (beta chain). The antigen is unknown. This entry is derived from a study of T cell responses to AZD1222 COVID-19 vaccine. Findings and caveats of the study: Targeting of unmutated variant regions was reportedly seen in nearly half of spike-specific TCRs. CD4 TCRs associated with vaccination spanned spike, dominating at 160-218 and 743-854. Mostly white British, mostly female donors; authors suggested clonal diversity may be underestimated.

The CDR3 spans 14 residues. The V and J ends lost 5 bases and 0 bases respectively, with 8 bases between them. From germline, CDR1 is SGHRS and CDR2 YFSETQ. Some clones are missing from TCRdb's copy, which holds only in-frame ones; the method was immunoSEQ multiplex PCR. The sample includes about 120,000 clones, roughly 93% of them seen just once. This specimen was peripheral blood, taken 28 days after the second AZD1222 dose. The chain couples TRBV5-1 to TRBJ2-2; D not certain. This receptor was identified in an adult who received the AZD1222 COVID-19 vaccine. CDR3 DNA: TGCGCCAGCAGACCAGGCCCGAACACCGGGGAGCTGTTTTTT. It yields the protein CASRPGPNTGELFF.